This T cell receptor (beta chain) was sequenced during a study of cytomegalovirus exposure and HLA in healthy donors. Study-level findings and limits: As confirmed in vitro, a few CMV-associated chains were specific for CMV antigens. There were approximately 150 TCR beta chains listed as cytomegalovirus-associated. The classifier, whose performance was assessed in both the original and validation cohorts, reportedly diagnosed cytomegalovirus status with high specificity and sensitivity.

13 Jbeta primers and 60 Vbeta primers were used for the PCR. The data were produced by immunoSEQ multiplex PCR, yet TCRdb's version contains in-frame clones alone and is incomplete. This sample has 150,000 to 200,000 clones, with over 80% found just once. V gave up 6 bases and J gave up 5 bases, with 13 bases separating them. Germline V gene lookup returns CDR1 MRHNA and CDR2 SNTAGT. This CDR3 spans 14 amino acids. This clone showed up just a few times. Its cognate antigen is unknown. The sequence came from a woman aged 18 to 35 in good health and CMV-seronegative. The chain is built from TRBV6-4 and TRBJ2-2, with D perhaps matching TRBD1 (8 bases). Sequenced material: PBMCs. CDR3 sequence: CASSGQGGTGELFF. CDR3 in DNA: TGTGCCAGCAGCGGACAGGGAGGGACCGGGGAGCTGTTTTTT.